This note documents a single T cell receptor (beta chain) sequence. Germline CDR1 is MNHEY and CDR2 is SVGAGI. The CDR3 totals 15 residues. The V end lost 5 bases, the J end lost 4 bases, and 15 bases lay between the germline ends. Profiled with immunoSEQ multiplex PCR; TCRdb holds only in-frame clones, not every one. The sample lists more than 300,000 clones, approximately 90% occurring once. This entry comes from a study of cytomegalovirus exposure and HLA in healthy donors. For the study at large: The 100 to 150 validation repertoires and the 666 first-cohort repertoires shared a platform, a later analysis reported.

The genes are TRBV6-5 and TRBJ1-3; no clear D. The TCR was taken from a woman under 30 in good health and CMV-seronegative. Specimen: PBMCs. The CDR3 spells CASSGGPSRGNTIYF. The CDR3 nucleotides read TGTGCCAGCAGTGGCGGGCCGTCCAGGGGAAACACCATATATTTT.